This T cell receptor beta chain was profiled in a study of human T cells and chemical hapten exposure. TCRdb redid the calling of the RACE reads with MiXCR, one entry per CDR3 protein. Of about 35,000 distinct CDR3 sequences in the sample, just under 6.5% were seen once. CDR1 is SGHRS, CDR2 YFSETQ, per germline. Unmatched junction bases numbered 4, after V lost 1 base and J lost 2 bases. This CDR3 comprises 15 residues. Study-level points and caveats: There were significantly more large CDR3 similarity clusters among expanded TCRs than among controls. Donors' alopecia may make their immune response differ from healthy people's.

Many counts were recorded for this clonotype. Its matching antigen is unknown. The time point here: patch test 1, 2 weeks after DPC sensitization. Treatment defined: therapeutic diphenylcyclopropenone sensitization with weekly scalp DPC. Unfractionated whole blood was the source from which total RNA was extracted. The material sequenced was whole blood, taken in connection with sensitization to the hapten diphenylcyclopropenone (DPC). The chain has TRBV5-1 and TRBJ2-3; TRBD2 aligns across 7 bases. The TCR was taken from a woman in her 30s with alopecia areata. Some clones in this sample may be carry-over from other donors' samples. CDR3 sequence (DNA): TGCGCCAGCAGCTTGACAGCGGGGCCCACAGATACGCAGTATTTT. This translates into CASSLTAGPTDTQYF. The full variable domain, completed using reference TRBV5-1 and TRBJ2-3, is KAGVTQTPRYLIKTRGQQVTLSCSPISGHRSVSWYQQTPGQGLQFLFEYFSETQRNKGNFPGRFSGRQFSNSRSEMNVSTLELGDSALYLCASSLTAGPTDTQYFGPGTRLTVL.